Described below is a single TCR beta chain sequence and its context. The junction had 6 bases not matched to a gene; V was cut back by 2 bases and J by 7 bases. The CDR3 extends over 15 amino acids. The germline gives CDR1 WSHSY, CDR2 SAAADI. The data derive from a study of blood T cell repertoires in COVID-19. Study at large: Samples taken during acute and convalescent COVID-19 were collected in the United States, Italy and Spain. The analysed material was cDNA or gDNA that came from T cells, B-cell-depleted T cells, or PBMCs.

In the study's own analysis: Reference gene primer amplification gave nucleated cell count estimates. Assay used: immunoSEQ multiplex PCR; TCRdb lists only in-frame clones, some missing. That table is the source of V, J and clone size, and D and trimming were worked out from the DNA. The sample includes 200,000 to 250,000 clones, 65% to 90% of them seen just once. The sample consisted of peripheral blood. This clonotype was sampled from a man at least 80 years old with acute or convalescent COVID-19. This chain links TRBV10-2 with TRBJ2-1, with 9 positions matching TRBD1. This chain's CDR3 is CASSEPGQGLNEQFF. In DNA form, the CDR3 reads TGCGCCAGCAGTGAGCCGGGACAGGGTCTTAATGAGCAGTTCTTC.